These T cell receptor beta chains were read from a single sample in a study of T cell responses to AZD1222 COVID-19 vaccine. Using immunoSEQ multiplex PCR, the repertoire was profiled, and TCRdb retains in-frame clones only, with some absent. The table records over 110,000 clones, approximately 90% of them present only once. Sample: peripheral blood, taken on day 0 of AZD1222 vaccination. Receptors were obtained from an adult in good health. Each CDR3 is given with its conserved first and last residue. The D gene is left open where the match is weak. Some rows have no size entry. The others give once, few or many, or a class for an expanded clone.

V	size	D	J	DNA	CDR3
TRBV7-9	.	.	TRBJ2-7	TGTGCCAGCAGCTTACAGGCTGGGGCCGGGAGGCAGTACTTC	CASSLQAGAGRQYF
TRBV29-1	.	.	TRBJ2-3	TGCGCTGTCGGGTCGGATACGCAGTATTTT	CAVGSDTQYF
TRBV5-1	.	TRBD1	TRBJ2-1	TGCGCCAGCACCCTGAGGACAGGGGCCAACCTTTTCCTGGACAATGAGCAGTTCTTC	CASTLRTGANLFLDNEQFF
TRBV5-1	.	TRBD2	TRBJ2-7	TGCGCCAGCAGCCCAGGACTAGCGGGGGAGGGTCGCTACGAGCAGTACTTC	CASSPGLAGEGRYEQYF
TRBV19	.	.	TRBJ1-4	TGTGCCAGTAGTACTGCCCGGGACGGTAATGAAAAACTGTTTTTT	CASSTARDGNEKLFF
TRBV3-1/TRBV3-2	.	TRBD1	TRBJ1-2	TGTGCCAGCAGCCCCCACCACCGGACAGGTAGTTACTATGGCTACACCTTC	CASSPHHRTGSYYGYTF
TRBV19	.	TRBD2	TRBJ2-1	TGTGCCAGCACCCCCCCGAATAGCGGGAGGCAAAATGAGCAGTTCTTC	CASTPPNSGRQNEQFF
TRBV4-1	.	.	TRBJ1-1	TGCGCCAGCAGCCAACCCAGGGACGGGAAGAACACTGAAGCTTTCTTT	CASSQPRDGKNTEAFF
TRBV19	.	.	TRBJ1-1	TGTGCCAGTACGGGACACCTGAACACTGAAGCTTTCTTT	CASTGHLNTEAFF
TRBV4-1	few	.	TRBJ1-4	TGCGCCAGCAGCCAAGACTCTGGGAGGGGAAAGGAAAAACTGTTTTTT	CASSQDSGRGKEKLFF
TRBV2	.	.	TRBJ1-5	TGTGCCAGCAGTGATGAGTCGGGTAATAGCAATCAGCCCCAGCATTTT	CASSDESGNSNQPQHF
TRBV5-1	.	TRBD1	TRBJ1-1	TGCGCCAGCAGCCTCGGGACAGGGAGAGCTTTCTTT	CASSLGTGRAFF
TRBV12-3/TRBV12-4	.	.	TRBJ1-2	TGTGCCAGCAGTTTCAGCTATGGCTACACCTTC	CASSFSYGYTF
TRBV10-2	.	TRBD2	TRBJ2-1	TGCGCCAGCAGTGAGTCGAGGCTAGCGGGAGGCCTGAACTACAATGAGCAGTTCTTC	CASSESRLAGGLNYNEQFF
TRBV20-1	once	.	TRBJ2-1	TGCAGTGCTGGCGAGAATGAGCAGTTCTTC	CSAGENEQFF
TRBV6-2/TRBV6-3	.	.	TRBJ2-5	TGTGCCAGCAGTTACGATCTGGCCCCGGCAAAAGAGACCCAGTACTTC	CASSYDLAPAKETQYF
TRBV20-1	.	.	TRBJ1-4	TGCAGTGCTAGTGGGGGGGCAGGGGCAACTAATGAAAAACTGTTTTTT	CSASGGAGATNEKLFF
TRBV15	.	.	TRBJ1-1	TGTGCCACCAGCATTGGGGGACGTCGGACTGAAGCTTTCTTT	CATSIGGRRTEAFF
TRBV10-2	.	.	TRBJ1-1	TGCGCCAGCAGTGAAAGGCAGGGTGGGGGTATGAACACTGAAGCTTTCTTT	CASSERQGGGMNTEAFF
TRBV10-2	.	.	TRBJ1-1	TGCGCCAGCAGTGACGTTGCGGGGAAAACTGAAGCTTTCTTT	CASSDVAGKTEAFF